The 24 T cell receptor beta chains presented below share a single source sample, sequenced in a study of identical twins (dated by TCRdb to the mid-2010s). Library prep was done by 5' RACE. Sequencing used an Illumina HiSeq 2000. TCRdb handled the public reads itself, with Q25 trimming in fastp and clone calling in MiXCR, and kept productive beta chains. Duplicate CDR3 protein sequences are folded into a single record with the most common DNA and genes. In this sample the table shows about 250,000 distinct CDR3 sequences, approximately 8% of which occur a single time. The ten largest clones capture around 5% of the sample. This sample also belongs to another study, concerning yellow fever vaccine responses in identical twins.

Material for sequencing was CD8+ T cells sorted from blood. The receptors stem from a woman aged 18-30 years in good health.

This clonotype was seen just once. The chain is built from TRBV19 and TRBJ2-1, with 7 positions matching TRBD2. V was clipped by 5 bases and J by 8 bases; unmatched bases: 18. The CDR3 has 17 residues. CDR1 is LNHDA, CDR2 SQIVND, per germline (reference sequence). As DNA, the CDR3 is TGTGCCAGTAGTCCATTCGGGAGTAGCGGGTTACTCTATGAGCAGTTCTTC. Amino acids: CASSPFGSSGLLYEQFF.

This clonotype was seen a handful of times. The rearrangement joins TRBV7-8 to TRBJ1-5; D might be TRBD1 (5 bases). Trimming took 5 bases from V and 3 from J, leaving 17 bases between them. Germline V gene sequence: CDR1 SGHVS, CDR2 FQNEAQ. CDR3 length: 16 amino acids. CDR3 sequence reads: CASSLPEGGVNQPQHF. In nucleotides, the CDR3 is TGTGCCAGCAGCCTCCCGGAGGGAGGGGTCAATCAGCCCCAGCATTTT.

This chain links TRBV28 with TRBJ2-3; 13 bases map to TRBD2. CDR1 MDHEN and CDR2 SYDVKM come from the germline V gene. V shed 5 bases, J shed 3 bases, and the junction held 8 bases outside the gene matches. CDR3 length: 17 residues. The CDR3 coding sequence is TGTGCCAGCAGTCCCCCCGGACTAGCGGGAGAGACAGATACGCAGTATTTT. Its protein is CASSPPGLAGETDTQYF. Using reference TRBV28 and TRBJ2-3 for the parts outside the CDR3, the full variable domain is DVKVTQSSRYLVKRTGEKVFLECVQDMDHENMFWYRQDPGLGLRLIYFSYDVKMKEKGDIPEGYSVSREKKERFSLILESASTNQTSMYLCASSPPGLAGETDTQYFGPGTRLTVL.

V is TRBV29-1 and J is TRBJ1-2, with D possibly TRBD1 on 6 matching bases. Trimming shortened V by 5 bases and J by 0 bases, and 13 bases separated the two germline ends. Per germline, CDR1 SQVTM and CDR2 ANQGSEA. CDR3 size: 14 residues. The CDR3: CSVSRDIANYGYTF. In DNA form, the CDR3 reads TGCAGCGTTAGTCGGGACATAGCTAACTATGGCTACACCTTC.

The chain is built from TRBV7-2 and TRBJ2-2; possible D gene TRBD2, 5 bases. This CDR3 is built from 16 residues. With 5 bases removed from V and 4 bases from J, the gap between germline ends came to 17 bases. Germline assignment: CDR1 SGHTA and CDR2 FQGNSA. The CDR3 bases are TGTGCCAGCAGCCCATCAATGAGGGTCGGCACCGGGGAGCTGTTTTTT. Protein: CASSPSMRVGTGELFF.

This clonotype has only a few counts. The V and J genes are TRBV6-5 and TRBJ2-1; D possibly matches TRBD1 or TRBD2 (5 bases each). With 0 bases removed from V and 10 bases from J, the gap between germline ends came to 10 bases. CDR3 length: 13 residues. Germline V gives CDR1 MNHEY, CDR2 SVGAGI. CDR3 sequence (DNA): TGTGCCAGCAGTTACTCGAGGGACGGGGAGCAGTTCTTC. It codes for CASSYSRDGEQFF.

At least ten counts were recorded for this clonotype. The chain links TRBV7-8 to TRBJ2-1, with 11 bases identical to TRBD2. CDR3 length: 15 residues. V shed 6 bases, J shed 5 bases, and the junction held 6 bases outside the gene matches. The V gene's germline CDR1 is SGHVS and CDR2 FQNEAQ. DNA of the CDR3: TGTGCCAGCAGTCGACTAGCGGGATGGAACAATGAGCAGTTCTTC. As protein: CASSRLAGWNNEQFF.

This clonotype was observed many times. The DNA of the CDR3 is TGTGCCAGCAGTCCCGCCCCCGGACAGGTTTATACCGGGGAGCTGTTTTTT. It codes for CASSPAPGQVYTGELFF. The gene calls are TRBV12-3 or TRBV12-4 and TRBJ2-2; 7 bases agree with TRBD1. Losses at the gene ends were 5 bases for V and 5 bases for J; bases not matched to a gene: 14. This CDR3 has 17 amino acids.

The CDR3 region is CASSPRDLTYNEQFF. The CDR3 DNA reads TGTGCCAGCAGCCCCAGGGACCTCACCTACAATGAGCAGTTCTTC. This chain links TRBV5-8 with TRBJ2-1; either TRBD1 or TRBD2 may supply D (5 bases each). Trimming took off 4 bases at V and 2 bases at J, with 13 bases between the two ends. The V gene's germline CDR1 is SGHTS and CDR2 YDEGEE. The CDR3 has 15 residues.

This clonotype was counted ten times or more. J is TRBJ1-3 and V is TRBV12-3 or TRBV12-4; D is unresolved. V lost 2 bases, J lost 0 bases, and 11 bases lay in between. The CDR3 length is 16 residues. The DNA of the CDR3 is TGTGCCAGCAGTTTACGGGGAGCCTACTCTGGAAACACCATATATTTT. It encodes CASSLRGAYSGNTIYF.

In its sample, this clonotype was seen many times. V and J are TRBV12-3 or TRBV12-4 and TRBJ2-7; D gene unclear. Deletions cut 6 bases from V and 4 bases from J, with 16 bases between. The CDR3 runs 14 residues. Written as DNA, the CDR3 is TGTGCCAGCAGCCCCGCTTATACCGGATACGAGCAGTACTTC. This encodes CASSPAYTGYEQYF.

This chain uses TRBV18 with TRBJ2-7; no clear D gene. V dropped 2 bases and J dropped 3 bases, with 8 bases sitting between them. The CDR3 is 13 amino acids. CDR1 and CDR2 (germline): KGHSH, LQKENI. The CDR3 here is CASSPARNYEQYF. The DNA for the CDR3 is TGTGCCAGCTCACCAGCAAGGAACTACGAGCAGTACTTC. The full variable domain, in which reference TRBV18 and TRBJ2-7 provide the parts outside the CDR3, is NAGVMQNPRHLVRRRGQEARLRCSPMKGHSHVYWYRQLPEEGLKFMVYLQKENIIDESGMPKERFSAEFPKEGPSILRIQQVVRGDSAAYFCASSPARNYEQYFGPGTRLTVT.

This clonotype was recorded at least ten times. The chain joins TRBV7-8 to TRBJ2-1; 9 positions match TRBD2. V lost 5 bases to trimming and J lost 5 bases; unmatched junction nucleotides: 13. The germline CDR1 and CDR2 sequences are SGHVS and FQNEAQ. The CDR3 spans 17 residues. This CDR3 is CASSIYLSSGSNNEQFF. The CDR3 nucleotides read TGTGCCAGCAGCATCTACCTCAGTAGCGGGAGTAACAATGAGCAGTTCTTC. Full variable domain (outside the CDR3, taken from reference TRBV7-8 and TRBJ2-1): GAGVSQSPRYKVAKRGQDVALRCDPISGHVSLFWYQQALGQGPEFLTYFQNEAQLDKSGLPSDRFFAERPEGSVSTLKIQRTQQEDSAVYLCASSIYLSSGSNNEQFFGPGTRLTVL.

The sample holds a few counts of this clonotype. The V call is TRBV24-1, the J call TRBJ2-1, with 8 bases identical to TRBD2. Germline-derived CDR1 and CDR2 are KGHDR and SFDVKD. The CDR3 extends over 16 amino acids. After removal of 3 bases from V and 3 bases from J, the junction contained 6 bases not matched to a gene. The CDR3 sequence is CATSDGSGGIYNEQFF. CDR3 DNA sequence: TGTGCCACCAGTGATGGGAGCGGGGGAATCTACAATGAGCAGTTCTTC.

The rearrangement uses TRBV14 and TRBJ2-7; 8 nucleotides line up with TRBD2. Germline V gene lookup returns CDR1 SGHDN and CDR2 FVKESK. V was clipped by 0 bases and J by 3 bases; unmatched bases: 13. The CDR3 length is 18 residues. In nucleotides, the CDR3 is TGTGCCAGCAGCCAAGACCATCCCGGGACTAGTGTCTACTACGAGCAGTACTTC. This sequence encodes CASSQDHPGTSVYYEQYF. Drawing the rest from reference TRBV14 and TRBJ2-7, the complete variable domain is EAGVTQFPSHSVIEKGQTVTLRCDPISGHDNLYWYRRVMGKEIKFLLHFVKESKQDESGMPNNRFLAERTGGTYSTLKVQPAELEDSGVYFCASSQDHPGTSVYYEQYFGPGTRLTVT.

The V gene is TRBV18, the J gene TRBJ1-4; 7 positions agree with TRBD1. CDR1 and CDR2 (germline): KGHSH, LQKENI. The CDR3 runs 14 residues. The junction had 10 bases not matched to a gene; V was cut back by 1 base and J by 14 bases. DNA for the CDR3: TGTGCCAGCTCACCACGACAGGGTGGGTTTGGTCTGTTTTTT. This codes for CASSPRQGGFGLFF. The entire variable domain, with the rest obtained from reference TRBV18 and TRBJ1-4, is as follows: NAGVMQNPRHLVRRRGQEARLRCSPMKGHSHVYWYRQLPEEGLKFMVYLQKENIIDESGMPKERFSAEFPKEGPSILRIQQVVRGDSAAYFCASSPRQGGFGLFFGSGTQLSVL.

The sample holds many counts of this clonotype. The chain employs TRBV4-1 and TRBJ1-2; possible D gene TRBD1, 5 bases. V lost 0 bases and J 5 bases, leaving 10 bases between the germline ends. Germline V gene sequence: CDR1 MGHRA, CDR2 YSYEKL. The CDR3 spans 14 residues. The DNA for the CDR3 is TGCGCCAGCAGCCAAGACGGGACCCCATATGGCTACACCTTC. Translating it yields CASSQDGTPYGYTF.

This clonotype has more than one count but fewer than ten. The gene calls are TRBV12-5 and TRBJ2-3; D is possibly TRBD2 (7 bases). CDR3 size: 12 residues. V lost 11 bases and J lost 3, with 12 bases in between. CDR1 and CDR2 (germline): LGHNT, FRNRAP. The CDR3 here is CAGGGGTDTQYF. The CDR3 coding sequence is TGTGCTGGGGGCGGGGGAACAGATACGCAGTATTTT.

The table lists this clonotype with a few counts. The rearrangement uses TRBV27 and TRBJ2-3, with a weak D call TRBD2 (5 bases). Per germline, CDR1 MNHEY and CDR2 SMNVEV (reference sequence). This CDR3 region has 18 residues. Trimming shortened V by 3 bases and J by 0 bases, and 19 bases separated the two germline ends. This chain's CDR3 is CASSFLNPSRHSTDTQYF. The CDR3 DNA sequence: TGTGCCAGCAGTTTCCTAAATCCTAGCCGGCACAGCACAGATACGCAGTATTTT.

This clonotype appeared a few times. CDR3 region: CASRLPDRPQHF. The DNA for the CDR3 is TGTGCCAGCAGACTCCCAGATCGGCCCCAGCATTTT. The V gene is TRBV2, the J gene TRBJ1-5; D call uncertain. The length of the CDR3 is 12 residues. Trimming shortened V by 6 bases and J by 9 bases, and 12 bases separated the two germline ends. Per the germline V gene, CDR1 is SNHLY and CDR2 is FYNNEI.

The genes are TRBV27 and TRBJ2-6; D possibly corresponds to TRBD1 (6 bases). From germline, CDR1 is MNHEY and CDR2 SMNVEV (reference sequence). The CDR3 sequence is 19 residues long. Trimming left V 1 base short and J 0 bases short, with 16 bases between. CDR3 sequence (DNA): TGTGCCAGCAGTTTATTTTCCGGGACACCGTACTCTGGGGCCAACGTCCTGACTTTC. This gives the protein CASSLFSGTPYSGANVLTF.

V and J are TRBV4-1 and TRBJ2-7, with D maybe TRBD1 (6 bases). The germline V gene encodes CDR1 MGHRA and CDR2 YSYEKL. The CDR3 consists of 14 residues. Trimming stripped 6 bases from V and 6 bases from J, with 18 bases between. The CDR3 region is CASSPKQGLGEQYV. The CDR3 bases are TGCGCCAGCAGTCCGAAACAGGGTCTCGGCGAGCAGTACGTC.

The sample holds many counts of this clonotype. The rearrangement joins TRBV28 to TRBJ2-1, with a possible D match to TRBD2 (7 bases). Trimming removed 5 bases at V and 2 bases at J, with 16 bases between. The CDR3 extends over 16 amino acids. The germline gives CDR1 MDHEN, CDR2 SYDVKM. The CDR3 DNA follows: TGTGCCAGCAGTACCAACAGGGAGGGTCCCTACAATGAGCAGTTCTTC. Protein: CASSTNREGPYNEQFF.

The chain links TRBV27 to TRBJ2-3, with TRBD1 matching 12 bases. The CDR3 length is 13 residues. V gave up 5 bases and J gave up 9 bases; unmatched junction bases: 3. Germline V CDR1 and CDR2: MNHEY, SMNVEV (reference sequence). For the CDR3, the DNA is TGTGCCAGCAGTGGAGGGACAGGGGGCACGCAGTATTTT. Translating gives CASSGGTGGTQYF.